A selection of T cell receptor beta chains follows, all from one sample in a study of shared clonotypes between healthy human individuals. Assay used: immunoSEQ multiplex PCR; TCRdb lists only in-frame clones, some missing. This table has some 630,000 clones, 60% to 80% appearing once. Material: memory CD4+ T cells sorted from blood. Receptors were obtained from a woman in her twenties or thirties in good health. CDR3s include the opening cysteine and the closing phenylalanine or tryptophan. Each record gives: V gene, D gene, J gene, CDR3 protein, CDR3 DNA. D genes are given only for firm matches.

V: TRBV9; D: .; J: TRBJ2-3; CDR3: CASSVGISTRGDTQYF; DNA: TGTGCCAGCAGCGTAGGAATAAGCACCAGAGGAGATACGCAGTATTTT
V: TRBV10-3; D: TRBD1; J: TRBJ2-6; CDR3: CAISESRGRRANRTGANVLTF; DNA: TGTGCCATCAGTGAGTCAAGGGGGCGCAGAGCAAATCGCACTGGGGCCAACGTCCTGACTTTC
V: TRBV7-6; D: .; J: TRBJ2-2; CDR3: CASSSRPVGELFF; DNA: TGTGCCAGCAGCTCCCGCCCGGTCGGGGAGCTGTTTTTT
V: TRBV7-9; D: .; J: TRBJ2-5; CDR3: CASSLDTQETQYF; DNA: TGTGCCAGCAGCTTGGACACACAAGAGACCCAGTACTTC
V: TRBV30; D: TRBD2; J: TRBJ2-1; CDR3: CAWRNRLAGGTSSYNEQFF; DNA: TGTGCCTGGCGGAACCGACTAGCGGGAGGAACAAGCTCCTACAATGAGCAGTTCTTC
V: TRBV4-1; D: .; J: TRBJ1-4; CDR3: CASSQETDNEKLFF; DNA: TGCGCCAGCAGCCAAGAAACGGACAATGAAAAACTGTTTTTT
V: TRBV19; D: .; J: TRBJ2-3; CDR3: CASSSRTIRTSTDTQYF; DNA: TGTGCCAGTAGTTCACGGACTATCAGGACTAGCACAGATACGCAGTATTTT
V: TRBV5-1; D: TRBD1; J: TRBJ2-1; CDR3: CASSSKRDRGPNEQFF; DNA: TGCGCCAGCAGCTCAAAGAGGGACAGGGGGCCCAATGAGCAGTTCTTC
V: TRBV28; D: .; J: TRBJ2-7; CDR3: CASSFGGKTYEQYF; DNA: TGTGCCAGCAGTTTTGGGGGTAAAACCTACGAGCAGTACTTC
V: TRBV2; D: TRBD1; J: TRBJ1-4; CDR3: CASSQQGAPNEKLFF; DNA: TGTGCCAGCAGTCAACAGGGGGCCCCGAATGAAAAACTGTTTTTT
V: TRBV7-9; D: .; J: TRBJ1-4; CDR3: CASSPDSEKLFF; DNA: TGTGCCAGCAGCCCCGACAGTGAAAAACTGTTTTTT